These 8 T cell receptor beta chains were all obtained from the same sample, sequenced in a study of blood T cell repertoires in COVID-19. Assay used: immunoSEQ multiplex PCR; TCRdb lists only in-frame clones, some missing. The data show over 55,000 clones, roughly 79% seen once. Sequencing was performed on peripheral blood. The receptors come from a human donor in a cohort sampled during active COVID-19.

The chain carries TRBV9 and TRBJ1-2; no clear D gene. In germline, CDR1 is SGDLS, CDR2 YYNGEE. The CDR3 is 17 amino acids. V lost 0 bases to trimming and J lost 7 bases, with 22 bases between them. The CDR3 spells CASSVAREEHPGTGYTF. The CDR3 DNA reads as TGTGCCAGCAGCGTAGCAAGGGAAGAACACCCGGGAACTGGCTACACCTTC.

The V call is TRBV19, the J call TRBJ2-3; TRBD1 agrees at 9 bases. Trimming removed 5 bases from V and 4 bases from J; junction bases left unmatched: 7. The CDR3 covers 15 residues. The germline CDR1 and CDR2 sequences are LNHDA and SQIVND (reference sequence). Here the CDR3 reads CASSAPDRGADTQYF. The CDR3 DNA reads as TGTGCCAGTAGTGCTCCGGACAGGGGAGCAGATACGCAGTATTTT.

The rearrangement joins TRBV7-2 to TRBJ1-3; D remains unclear. The CDR3 consists of 15 residues. Trimming left V 5 bases short and J 3 bases short, with 14 bases between. Germline lookup yields CDR1 SGHTA and CDR2 FQGNSA. CDR3 in DNA: TGTGCCAGCAGCCCCGGCTGGGGAGGTGGAAACACCATATATTTT. It yields the protein CASSPGWGGGNTIYF.

This clone appeared many times. This chain uses TRBV3-1 (or the pseudogene TRBV3-2) with TRBJ1-5, with D possibly matching TRBD1 (6 bases). The V gene's germline CDR1 is LGHDT and CDR2 YNNKEL (reference sequence). The CDR3 sequence is 15 residues long. V lost 0 bases and J lost 6, with 12 bases in between. The CDR3 DNA reads as TGTGCCAGCAGCCAAGATTCCAGGGGCGGTCAGCCCCAGCATTTT. Translating it yields CASSQDSRGGQPQHF.

The J gene is TRBJ1-5, the V gene TRBV15; 7 bases agree with TRBD1. The length of the CDR3 is 15 residues. Looked up from germline, CDR1 is LNHNV and CDR2 is YYDKDF (reference sequence). V lost 5 bases, J lost 0 bases, and 4 bases stayed unmatched. CDR3 coding DNA: TGTGCCACCAGCCGCGGGACAGATAGCAATCAGCCCCAGCATTTT. This translates into CATSRGTDSNQPQHF.

This chain joins TRBV5-1 and TRBJ1-4; tentative D call: TRBD1 (6 bases). Trimming left V 4 bases short and J 5 bases short, with 12 bases between. The CDR3 spans 14 residues. Germline CDR1 reads SGHRS; CDR2 reads YFSETQ. Written as DNA, the CDR3 is TGCGCCAGCAGCACGGGGGGCGAAAATGAAAAACTGTTTTTT. Its protein product is CASSTGGENEKLFF.

The chain links TRBV11-2 to TRBJ2-1, with 10 bases that match TRBD1. Germline assignment: CDR1 SGHAT and CDR2 FQNNGV. V gave up 5 bases and J gave up 10 bases; unmatched junction bases: 11. The CDR3 spans 15 residues. CDR3: CASSAPGQGKFEQFF. The CDR3 DNA follows: TGTGCCAGCAGCGCCCCGGGACAGGGGAAGTTCGAGCAGTTCTTC.

This clone has only a few counts. The V and J genes are TRBV7-2 and TRBJ1-5; D is possibly TRBD1 (6 bases). V shed 1 base and J shed 1 base, with 11 bases lying between them. This CDR3 region has 16 residues. Germline V gene sequence: CDR1 SGHTA, CDR2 FQGNSA. The CDR3 nucleotides are TGTGCCAGCAGCTTAGGCGGGGGCTTGAGCAATCAGCCCCAGCATTTT. It translates to CASSLGGGLSNQPQHF.